Each of the 12 T cell receptor beta chains below was sequenced from the same sample in a study of blood T cell repertoires in COVID-19. Assay: immunoSEQ multiplex PCR; the TCRdb copy retains only in-frame clones and omits some. Here the sample spans 120,000 to 150,000 clones, roughly four fifths being singletons. Sequenced sample: peripheral blood. The receptors derive from a human donor in a cohort sampled during active COVID-19.

The rearrangement joins TRBV11-1 to TRBJ2-7; TRBD1 aligns across 9 bases. The trim removed 6 bases at V and 5 bases at J, leaving 8 bases unmatched. CDR1 SGHAT and CDR2 FQDESV come from the germline V gene (reference sequence). The CDR3 length is 14 residues. The CDR3 DNA sequence: TGTGCCAGCAGTCCGGGACAGGGATCCGACGAGCAGTACTTC. The encoded protein is CASSPGQGSDEQYF.

In the case of this clone: One end of the junction does not line up with germline, which may come from a read error. J is TRBJ2-5 and V is TRBV7-7, with TRBD2 identical over 10 bases. Germline CDR1 is SSHAT and CDR2 is FNYEAQ (reference sequence). The CDR3 has 14 amino acids. CDR3 nucleotides: TGTGCTAGCAGCTTCCTAGCGGGAGAAGAGACCCAGTACTTC. Translating it yields CASSFLAGEETQYF.

The V gene is TRBV9, the J gene TRBJ2-2; perhaps TRBD2 as D (6 bases). Germline assignment: CDR1 SGDLS and CDR2 YYNGEE. Trimming took off 0 bases at V and 6 bases at J, with 15 bases between the two ends. This CDR3 spans 16 amino acids. The chain's CDR3 is CASSVASGLVPGELFF. CDR3 DNA sequence: TGTGCCAGCAGCGTAGCAAGCGGGCTGGTCCCCGGGGAGCTGTTTTTT.

This clone was found once. V usage is TRBV11-3 and J usage is TRBJ2-7, with D maybe TRBD1 (7 bases). From germline, CDR1 is SGHNT and CDR2 YENEEA. CDR3 length: 15 residues. V dropped 5 bases and J dropped 5 bases, with 19 bases sitting between them. The CDR3, as DNA: TGTGCCAGCAGCCAGGTGTACGGAGGGGGCCACGAGCAGTACTTC. This translates into CASSQVYGGGHEQYF.

The chain's CDR3 is CASNRAAGQPQHF. CDR3 DNA: TGTGCCAGCAACAGGGCCGCGGGTCAGCCCCAGCATTTT. V and J are TRBV6-5 and TRBJ1-5, with D possibly matching TRBD1 (6 bases). Germline loops: CDR1 MNHEY, CDR2 SVGAGI. V dropped 7 bases and J dropped 6 bases, with 13 bases sitting between them. The CDR3 spans 13 residues.

The CDR3 region is CASSKGVAGYTF. The DNA for the CDR3 is TGTGCCAGCAGTAAGGGAGTTGCTGGCTACACCTTC. The chain uses TRBV7-9 and TRBJ1-2; D not resolved. The CDR3 spans 12 residues. Germline values: CDR1 SEHNR, CDR2 FQNEAQ (reference sequence). The V gene lost 6 bases and the J gene lost 7 bases, with 12 bases spanning the gap.

This chain uses TRBV6-5 with TRBJ1-5; D is possibly TRBD1 (6 bases). Trimming removed 7 bases from V and 2 bases from J, with 9 bases in between. The germline V gene encodes CDR1 MNHEY and CDR2 SVGAGI. This CDR3 is built from 13 residues. The CDR3 sequence is CASTPGGNQPQHF. The CDR3 coding sequence is TGTGCCAGCACCCCAGGGGGCAATCAGCCCCAGCATTTT.

The chain has TRBV15 and TRBJ2-4; the D gene is possibly TRBD2 (7 bases). Trimming pared 9 bases from V and 9 bases from J, leaving 21 bases between. Germline CDR1 LNHNV, CDR2 YYDKDF (reference sequence). The CDR3 length is 14 residues. The CDR3 sequence: CATGGGLRPGIQYF. For the CDR3, the DNA is TGTGCCACTGGGGGGGGCCTCCGGCCCGGCATTCAGTACTTC.

J is TRBJ2-7 and V is TRBV19, with TRBD2 identical over 8 bases. The germline gives CDR1 LNHDA, CDR2 SQIVND (reference sequence). This CDR3 region has 14 residues. With V trimmed by 9 bases and J by 2 bases, 9 bases remained unmatched. The CDR3 sequence is CASTRAGGPYEQYF. The CDR3, as DNA: TGTGCCAGCACCAGGGCGGGAGGACCCTACGAGCAGTACTTC.

The V call is TRBV10-1, the J call TRBJ2-2; no reliable D call. The CDR3 has 15 residues. With 3 bases removed from V and 5 bases from J, the gap between germline ends came to 13 bases. The germline gives CDR1 WNHNN, CDR2 SYGVQD (reference sequence). The CDR3 DNA sequence: TGCGCCAGCAGTGACCCTGGAGAGCGAACCGGGGAGCTGTTTTTT. This encodes CASSDPGERTGELFF.

The rearrangement joins TRBV25-1 to TRBJ1-1; 12 bases align to TRBD1. The CDR3 consists of 18 residues. Germline V gene sequence: CDR1 MGHDK, CDR2 SYGVNS. V lost 3 bases to trimming and J lost 4 bases; unmatched junction nucleotides: 12. The CDR3 bases are TGTGCCAGCAGTGACCCCTCGGGGACAGGGGGCGTAATCACTGAAGCTTTCTTT. Translation gives CASSDPSGTGGVITEAFF.

The CDR3 loop is CASSKRAGDTDTQYF. Written as DNA, the CDR3 is TGTGCCAGCAGTAAAAGGGCAGGGGACACAGATACGCAGTATTTT. The chain combines TRBV6-4 with TRBJ2-3; tentative D call: TRBD1 (6 bases). From germline, CDR1 is MRHNA and CDR2 SNTAGT. CDR3 length: 15 amino acids. Trimming took off 5 bases at V and 2 bases at J, with 14 bases between the two ends.